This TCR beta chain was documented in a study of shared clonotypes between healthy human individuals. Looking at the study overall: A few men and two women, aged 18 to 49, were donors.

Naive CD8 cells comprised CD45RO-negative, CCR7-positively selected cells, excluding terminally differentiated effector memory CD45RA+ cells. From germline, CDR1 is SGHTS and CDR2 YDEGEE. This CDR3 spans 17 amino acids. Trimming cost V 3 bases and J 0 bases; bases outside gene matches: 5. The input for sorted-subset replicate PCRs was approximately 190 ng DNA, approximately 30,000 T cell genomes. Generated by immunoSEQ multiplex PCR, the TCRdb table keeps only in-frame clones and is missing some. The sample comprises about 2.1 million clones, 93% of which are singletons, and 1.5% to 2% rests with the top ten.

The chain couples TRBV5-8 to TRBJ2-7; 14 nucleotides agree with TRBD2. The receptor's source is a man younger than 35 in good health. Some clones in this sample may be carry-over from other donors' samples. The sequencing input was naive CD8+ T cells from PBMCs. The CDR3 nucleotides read TGTGCCAGCAGCTCGGGACTAGCGGGAGAAAGCTCCTACGAGCAGTACTTC. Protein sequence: CASSSGLAGESSYEQYF.